This record covers a single TCR beta chain. What it binds is unknown. The CDR3 length is 13 residues. Germline values: CDR1 SNHLY, CDR2 FYNNEI. V was trimmed by 7 bases and J by 1 base, leaving 9 bases between them. This entry belongs to a study of beta chain features in type 1 diabetes. Study summary: Sorted cells examined across all samples numbered around 110,000,000.

Whole-study findings and limits: Moderately but significantly shorter TCRB CDR3s were found in Type 1 diabetes patients in all four CD4+ subsets. No resolution was reached here on whether HLA type influences TCRB rearrangement.

Markers CD45RO/CCR7/CD25/CD127/CD95/CD27 served to sort CD4+ naive, central memory, regulatory and stem cell-like memory cells. What was sequenced were expressed TCRB transcripts, since all of the isolated RNA had been reverse transcribed. Generated by immunoSEQ multiplex PCR, the TCRdb table keeps only in-frame clones and is missing some. This sample carries fewer than 450,000 clones, roughly 13% of them seen once, and the ten largest clones take 0.013% to 0.015%. The receptor comes from a woman aged 18-35 years with type 1 diabetes. Sequenced input: naive CD4+ T cells from blood. The rearrangement links TRBV2 to TRBJ2-3; D is perhaps TRBD2 (6 bases). The CDR3 is CASITGGTDTQYF. For the CDR3, the DNA is TGTGCCAGCATCACGGGAGGCACAGATACGCAGTATTTT. The variable domain in full, completed from reference TRBV2 and TRBJ2-3, reads EPEVTQTPSHQVTQMGQEVILRCVPISNHLYFYWYRQILGQKVEFLVSFYNNEISEKSEIFDDQFSVERPDGSNFTLKIRSTKLEDSAMYFCASITGGTDTQYFGPGTRLTVL.